The clone carrying this T cell receptor (beta chain) appeared many times. Its antigen is as yet unknown. The sample comes from a study of T cells in Graves' hyperthyroidism and ophthalmopathy. Study outcomes and limitations: Blood samples included most of the expanded thyroid clonotypes exceeding 0.001.

Amplified TCR beta CDR3 regions came from RNA transcripts. Carried out on the TCR CDR3, a first-round RT-PCR used the HTBI primer set. TCRdb reprocessed the multiplex PCR reads via MiXCR and lists one record per CDR3 protein. The table includes 190,000 or so distinct CDR3 sequences, about a sixth detected once. Germline CDR1 SGHAT, CDR2 FQNNGV. The CDR3 contains 13 residues. V dropped 5 bases and J dropped 1 base, with 9 bases sitting between them. On the basis of clinical symptoms, serum thyroxine and TRAb, thyroid ultrasound and orbital computed tomography, diagnoses were made. Each 10 ml fresh peripheral blood draw supplied the PBMCs.

The V call is TRBV11-2, the J call TRBJ2-7, with D maybe TRBD1 (6 bases). The receptor's source is a man aged 40-55 years with Graves' hyperthyroidism. Input material: blood. Written as DNA, the CDR3 is TGTGCCAGCAGCATGGACAGTTCCTACGAGCAGTACTTC. Translated: CASSMDSSYEQYF.